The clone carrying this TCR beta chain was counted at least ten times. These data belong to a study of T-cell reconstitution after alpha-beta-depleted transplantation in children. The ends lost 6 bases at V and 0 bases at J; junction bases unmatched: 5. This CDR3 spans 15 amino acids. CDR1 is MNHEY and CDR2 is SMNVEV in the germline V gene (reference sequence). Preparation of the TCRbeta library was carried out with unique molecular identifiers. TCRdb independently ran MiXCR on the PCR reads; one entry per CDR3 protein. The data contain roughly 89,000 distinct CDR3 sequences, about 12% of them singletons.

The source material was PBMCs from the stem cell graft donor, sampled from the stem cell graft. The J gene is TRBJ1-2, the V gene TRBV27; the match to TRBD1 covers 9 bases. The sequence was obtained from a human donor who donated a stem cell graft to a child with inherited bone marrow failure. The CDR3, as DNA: TGTGCCAGCAGACCCCGACAGGGGGCTAACTATGGCTACACCTTC. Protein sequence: CASRPRQGANYGYTF.